The sequence of this TCR beta chain was determined in a study of shared clonotypes between healthy human individuals. In regard to this clone: Antigen specificity is unknown.

The donor population consisted of healthy HIV-negative adults with no recent acute infections or vaccinations. From CD4+ cells came CD45RA+ naive and CD45RA-negative memory subsets. Whole-study findings and limits: Of the naive CD4 clonotypes, about 5% were shared across a handful of donors. Among non-shared clonotypes, generation probabilities were lower than among those shared by all four donors.

TCRdb keeps only in-frame clones here, not all; method: immunoSEQ multiplex PCR. The table records 2 million to 2.5 million clones, 92% of them present only once. CDR1 DFQATT and CDR2 SNEGSKA come from the germline V gene (reference sequence). Trimming removed 7 bases at V and 6 bases at J, with 13 bases between. The CDR3 contains 11 residues. Sequencing was carried out using naive CD4+ T cells from PBMCs. Described subset: CD45RA+ positively selected. The genes are TRBV20-1 and TRBJ2-7; tentative D call: TRBD1 (6 bases). The receptor was isolated from a man between 18 and 29 years old in good health. Some clones in this sample may be carry-over from other donors' samples. This CDR3 reads CSVPQGIEQYF. The CDR3 nucleotides are TGCAGTGTACCGCAGGGGATCGAGCAGTACTTC.